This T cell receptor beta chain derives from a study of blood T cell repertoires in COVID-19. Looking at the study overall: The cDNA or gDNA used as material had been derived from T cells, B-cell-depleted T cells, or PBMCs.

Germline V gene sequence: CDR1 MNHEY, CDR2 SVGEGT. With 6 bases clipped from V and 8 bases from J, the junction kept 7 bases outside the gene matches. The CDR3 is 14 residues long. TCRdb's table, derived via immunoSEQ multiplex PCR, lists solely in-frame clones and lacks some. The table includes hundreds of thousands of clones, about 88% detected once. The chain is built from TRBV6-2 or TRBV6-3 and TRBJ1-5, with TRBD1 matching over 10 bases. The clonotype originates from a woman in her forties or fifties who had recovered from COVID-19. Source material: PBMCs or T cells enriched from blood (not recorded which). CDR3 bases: TGTGCCAGCAGCCAAGGACAGGGGGGGAAGCCCCAGCATTTT. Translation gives CASSQGQGGKPQHF.